This T cell receptor beta chain is drawn from a study of identifying expanded T cells in peripheral blood. Points from the study as a whole: Differentially abundant clones: approximately 1.3 between replicates, roughly 16 at two to three weeks, less than 20 at four. Approximately two-week clone count variance significantly increased as total template count grew.

This clone occurred a few times. Its antigen is not known. The CDR3 is 15 amino acids. Germline CDR1 and CDR2: MRHNA and SNTAGT. The V and J ends lost 3 bases and 1 base, in that order; junction bases with no gene match: 1. No infections or other immune events were documented during collection. The data were produced by immunoSEQ multiplex PCR, yet TCRdb's version contains in-frame clones alone and is incomplete. The sample lists 70,000 to 100,000 clones, around nine tenths occurring once. The chain uses TRBV6-4 and TRBJ2-3; TRBD1 aligns across 10 bases. Sequenced material: blood. The source of this sequence is a person aged 18 to 70 in good health. This CDR3 reads CASSEGTGGTDTQYF. CDR3 sequence (DNA): TGTGCCAGCAGTGAAGGGACAGGGGGCACAGATACGCAGTATTTT.